The 26 T cell receptor beta chains below all came from one sample that was sequenced in a study of shared clonotypes between healthy human individuals. The assay was immunoSEQ multiplex PCR, and TCRdb's table has in-frame clones only and misses some. This sample carries 1,100,000 or so clones, around three quarters of them seen once, and the ten largest clones take more than 0.5%. The source material was memory CD4+ T cells from PBMCs. The sample's subset: CD45RA-negative fraction. These TCRs come from a man younger than 35 in good health. Some clones in this sample may be carry-over from other donors' samples.

This clone has at least ten counts. The V and J genes are TRBV28 and TRBJ1-6; 7 bases agree with TRBD1. J lost 7 bases, V lost 5 bases, and 8 bases had no gene match. The CDR3 contains 15 residues. Germline CDR1 MDHEN, CDR2 SYDVKM. The CDR3 DNA follows: TGTGCCAGCAGTACTCGACAGGGCGGCAATTCACCCCTCCACTTT. Its translation is CASSTRQGGNSPLHF.

V and J are TRBV7-9 and TRBJ2-5; D might be TRBD1 (5 bases). V lost 5 bases, J lost 4 bases, and 5 bases lay in between. CDR3 length: 11 residues. Germline V CDR1 and CDR2: SEHNR, FQNEAQ (reference sequence). CDR3 protein: CASSRGETQYF. CDR3 coding DNA: TGTGCCAGCAGCAGGGGAGAGACCCAGTACTTC.

This clone was recorded once. The V and J genes are TRBV2 and TRBJ2-3; possibly TRBD1 or TRBD2 for D (5 bases each). CDR3 length: 15 amino acids. Germline V CDR1 and CDR2: SNHLY, FYNNEI. Trimming stripped 6 bases from V and 2 bases from J, with 15 bases between. CDR3 DNA sequence: TGTGCCAGCAGGGGGGATAGTTACTCCACAGATACGCAGTATTTT. This encodes CASRGDSYSTDTQYF.

This chain uses TRBV5-5 with TRBJ2-7; TRBD2 aligns across 10 bases. The CDR3 consists of 15 residues. Germline CDR1 SGHKS, CDR2 YYEKEE (reference sequence). Losses at the gene ends were 1 base for V and 2 bases for J; bases not matched to a gene: 3. The CDR3 reads CASSLTSGMTYEQYF. The CDR3 DNA reads TGTGCCAGCAGCTTGACTAGCGGGATGACCTACGAGCAGTACTTC. Looking up the rest from reference TRBV5-5 and TRBJ2-7 gives the full variable domain: DAGVTQSPTHLIKTRGQQVTLRCSPISGHKSVSWYQQVLGQGPQFIFQYYEKEERGRGNFPDRFSARQFPNYSSELNVNALLLGDSALYLCASSLTSGMTYEQYFGPGTRLTVT.

This clone was recorded a few times. The identical CDR3 is also encoded by other nucleotide sequences in the sample. The CDR3 bases are TGTGCCTGGAGTGTGTTGGGACGCTCACCCCTCCACTTT. Its protein is CAWSVLGRSPLHF. J is TRBJ1-6 and V is TRBV30; D is perhaps TRBD1 (5 bases). The CDR3 totals 13 residues. Germline lookup yields CDR1 GTSNPN and CDR2 SVGIG (reference sequence). V was pared by 0 bases and J by 10 bases, with 10 bases between.

This rearrangement joins TRBV28 to TRBJ1-2; D is uncertain. This CDR3 has 14 amino acids. The V end lost 2 bases, the J end lost 4 bases, and 11 bases lay between the germline ends. Per the germline V gene, CDR1 is MDHEN and CDR2 is SYDVKM. CDR3 sequence: CASSLGQGSYGYTF. CDR3 nucleotide sequence: TGTGCCAGCAGTTTAGGGCAAGGGTCCTATGGCTACACCTTC.

The gene calls are TRBV6-6 and TRBJ2-5; 9 nucleotides match TRBD2. V lost 5 bases, J lost 1 base, and 5 bases stayed unmatched. Germline lookup yields CDR1 MNHNY and CDR2 SVGAGI (reference sequence). This CDR3 comprises 15 residues. The chain's CDR3 is CASSLAGQTQETQYF. The CDR3 coding sequence is TGTGCCAGCAGTCTAGCGGGACAGACCCAAGAGACCCAGTACTTC.

Turning to this clone: Other DNA sequences in the same sample also yield this CDR3. The chain links TRBV7-2 to TRBJ2-1; D ambiguous. Trimming left V 1 base short and J 1 base short, with 8 bases between. The CDR3 is 15 amino acids. Germline CDR1 is SGHTA and CDR2 is FQGNSA. CDR3 sequence: CASSLVADSYNEQFF. The CDR3 nucleotides read TGTGCCAGCAGCTTAGTGGCTGATTCCTACAATGAGCAGTTCTTC.

The chain employs TRBV7-2 and TRBJ2-3; D call uncertain. This CDR3 has 14 residues. Trimming took 7 bases from V and 0 from J, leaving 11 bases between them. Germline CDR1 and CDR2: SGHTA and FQGNSA. The CDR3: CASTWTASTDTQYF. The CDR3, as DNA: TGTGCCAGCACCTGGACGGCTAGCACAGATACGCAGTATTTT.

The chain is built from TRBV5-6 and TRBJ2-7; perhaps D is TRBD1 or TRBD2 (5 bases each). This CDR3 spans 14 amino acids. Trimming removed 0 bases from V and 5 bases from J, with 12 bases in between. Per the germline V gene, CDR1 is SGHDT and CDR2 is YYEEEE. CDR3 nucleotide sequence: TGTGCCAGCAGCTTGGTAGGCAGGGACCACGAGCAGTACTTC. It codes for CASSLVGRDHEQYF.

The chain recombines TRBV7-3 with TRBJ2-3; 7 positions agree with TRBD2. Trimming took 0 bases from V and 5 from J; bases not matched to a gene: 8. This CDR3 region has 16 residues. Germline loops: CDR1 SGHTA, CDR2 FQGTGA. The DNA of the CDR3 is TGTGCCAGCAGCTTAACAGGTCGACTAGCACAAGATACGCAGTATTTT. It is translated as CASSLTGRLAQDTQYF.

This clone was counted only a few times. V usage is TRBV5-1 and J usage is TRBJ2-2; D uncertain. The V end lost 2 bases, the J end lost 4 bases, and 15 bases lay between the germline ends. Germline V lookup: CDR1 SGHRS, CDR2 YFSETQ. The CDR3 sequence is 16 residues long. This CDR3 is CASSFQPGVATGELFF. The CDR3 DNA reads TGCGCCAGCAGCTTCCAGCCTGGGGTGGCCACCGGGGAGCTGTTTTTT.

This chain connects TRBV10-3 to TRBJ1-6, with TRBD1 identical over 8 bases. Germline V gene sequence: CDR1 ENHRY, CDR2 SYGVKD. The J segment lost 7 bases and the V segment lost 0 bases, leaving 5 bases of the junction unmatched. This CDR3 is built from 16 residues. CDR3 bases: TGTGCCATCAGTGAGTCGAACAGGGGGGCGAATTCACCCCTCCACTTT. Translated, it gives CAISESNRGANSPLHF.

The chain links TRBV9 to TRBJ2-2; 15 bases line up with TRBD2. Trimming removed 4 bases from V and 4 bases from J; junction bases left unmatched: 11. The germline V gene has CDR1 SGDLS and CDR2 YYNGEE. The CDR3 has 19 amino acids. CDR3 in amino acids: CASSPRYGLAGGPTGELFF. The CDR3 bases are TGTGCCAGCAGCCCACGCTACGGACTAGCGGGAGGGCCCACCGGGGAGCTGTTTTTT.

This clone was found a few times. J is TRBJ2-4 and V is TRBV5-6, with D perhaps TRBD1 (6 bases). In germline, CDR1 is SGHDT, CDR2 YYEEEE. V was cut by 2 bases and J by 1 base, with 13 bases left in between. This CDR3 has 16 amino acids. CDR3 sequence (DNA): TGTGCCAGCAGCTTACAGGGCTGGGATGCCAAAAACATTCAGTACTTC. Translation: CASSLQGWDAKNIQYF. Combining the CDR3 with reference TRBV5-6 and TRBJ2-4 gives the whole variable domain DAGVTQSPTHLIKTRGQQVTLRCSPKSGHDTVSWYQQALGQGPQFIFQYYEEEERQRGNFPDRFSGHQFPNYSSELNVNALLLGDSALYLCASSLQGWDAKNIQYFGAGTRLSVL.

The rearrangement uses TRBV28 and TRBJ2-3, with 8 bases identical to TRBD1. V was clipped by 4 bases and J by 4 bases; unmatched bases: 10. Germline lookup yields CDR1 MDHEN and CDR2 SYDVKM. This CDR3 is built from 16 residues. CDR3 DNA sequence: TGTGCCAGCAGTTGGGCCGGCAGGGGGCATTCAGATACGCAGTATTTT. It specifies CASSWAGRGHSDTQYF.

V and J are TRBV6-1 and TRBJ1-1; TRBD1 agrees at 12 bases. CDR1 and CDR2 from the germline V gene are MNHNS and SASEGT. V dropped 1 base and J dropped 9; count of bases not matched to a gene: 9. This CDR3 region has 16 residues. CDR3 region: CASSEGPGGQGAKAFF. CDR3 sequence (DNA): TGTGCCAGCAGTGAAGGACCCGGGGGACAGGGGGCGAAAGCTTTCTTT.

The chain has TRBV28 and TRBJ2-7, with D possibly TRBD1 on 6 matching bases. Germline V gene lookup returns CDR1 MDHEN and CDR2 SYDVKM. The CDR3 spans 17 residues. V gave up 3 bases and J gave up 2 bases, with 20 bases separating them. This CDR3 is CASSFTKSKQGTYEQYF. The CDR3, as DNA: TGTGCCAGCAGTTTCACTAAATCTAAACAGGGCACCTACGAGCAGTACTTC.

The V gene is TRBV10-3, the J gene TRBJ1-1; 9 bases agree with TRBD1. After removal of 7 bases from V and 3 bases from J, the junction contained 3 bases not matched to a gene. Germline V gene data show CDR1 as ENHRY and CDR2 as SYGVKD. The CDR3 contains 13 residues. Written as DNA, the CDR3 is TGTGCCATCACTCGGACAGGGGACACTGAAGCTTTCTTT. Encoded protein: CAITRTGDTEAFF.

This chain links TRBV11-3 with TRBJ2-1; D call uncertain. This CDR3 contains 13 residues. Trimming took 4 bases from V and 5 from J, leaving 9 bases between them. CDR1 and CDR2 from the germline V gene are SGHNT and YENEEA. CDR3 sequence reads: CASSSGSDNEQFF. In nucleotides, the CDR3 is TGTGCCAGCAGCTCTGGATCCGACAATGAGCAGTTCTTC.

This chain connects TRBV25-1 to TRBJ2-3; D gene ambiguous. Trimming removed 2 bases at V and 5 bases at J, with 14 bases between. Germline V gene sequence: CDR1 MGHDK, CDR2 SYGVNS. The CDR3 runs 15 residues. CDR3 DNA sequence: TGTGCCAGCAGTGAACCCACACGCTCCCGAGATACGCAGTATTTT. Translating it yields CASSEPTRSRDTQYF.

This clone was seen a few times. The chain has TRBV11-2 and TRBJ2-7, with a weak D call TRBD2 (6 bases). Germline V gene sequence: CDR1 SGHAT, CDR2 FQNNGV. This CDR3 spans 16 amino acids. The V end was cut by 3 bases, the J end by 0 bases, with 15 bases between. The CDR3 region has the DNA TGTGCCAGCAGCTTGGGAGGACTGAGGTACTCCTACGAGCAGTACTTC. Translating it yields CASSLGGLRYSYEQYF.

This chain connects TRBV2 to TRBJ2-1; 8 bases are a match to TRBD1. The CDR3 length is 15 residues. Per the germline V gene, CDR1 is SNHLY and CDR2 is FYNNEI. The V and J ends lost 5 bases and 1 base, in that order; junction bases with no gene match: 4. The DNA of the CDR3 is TGTGCCAGCAGTCTCGACAGGGGATCCTACAATGAGCAGTTCTTC. Encoded protein: CASSLDRGSYNEQFF.

The rearrangement joins TRBV10-3 to TRBJ2-1, with 8 bases fitting TRBD1. The CDR3 spans 16 residues. Looked up from germline, CDR1 is ENHRY and CDR2 is SYGVKD. V gave up 3 bases and J gave up 4 bases; unmatched junction bases: 8. The CDR3 loop is CAISESSGQGYNEQFF. The CDR3, as DNA: TGTGCCATCAGTGAATCTTCAGGACAGGGTTACAATGAGCAGTTCTTC.

The V call is TRBV6-6, the J call TRBJ1-5; tentatively, D is TRBD1 (5 bases). Germline loops: CDR1 MNHNY, CDR2 SVGAGI (reference sequence). V lost 6 bases and J 4 bases, leaving 16 bases between the germline ends. The CDR3 extends over 15 amino acids. Written as DNA, the CDR3 is TGTGCCAGCAGGTTTCTAAGGGACGTAAATCAGCCCCAGCATTTT. Translating gives CASRFLRDVNQPQHF.

J is TRBJ2-2 and V is TRBV11-2; a possible D gene is TRBD1 (6 bases). Germline V gives CDR1 SGHAT, CDR2 FQNNGV. The CDR3 consists of 15 residues. V was pared by 5 bases and J by 1 base, with 11 bases between. CDR3 DNA sequence: TGTGCCAGCAGCACCCAGACAGGGAACACCGGGGAGCTGTTTTTT. Residues: CASSTQTGNTGELFF.